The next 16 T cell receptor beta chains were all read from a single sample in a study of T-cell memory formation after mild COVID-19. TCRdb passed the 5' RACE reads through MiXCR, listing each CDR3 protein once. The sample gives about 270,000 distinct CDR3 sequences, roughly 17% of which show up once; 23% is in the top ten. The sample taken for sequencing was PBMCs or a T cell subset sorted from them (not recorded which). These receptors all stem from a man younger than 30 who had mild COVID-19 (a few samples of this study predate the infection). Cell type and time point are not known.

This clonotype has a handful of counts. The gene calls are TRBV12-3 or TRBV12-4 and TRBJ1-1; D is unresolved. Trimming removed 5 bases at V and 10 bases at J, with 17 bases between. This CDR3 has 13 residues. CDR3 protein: CASSLDDTSGAFF. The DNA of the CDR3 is TGTGCCAGCAGTCTAGACGACACCTCAGGAGCTTTCTTT.

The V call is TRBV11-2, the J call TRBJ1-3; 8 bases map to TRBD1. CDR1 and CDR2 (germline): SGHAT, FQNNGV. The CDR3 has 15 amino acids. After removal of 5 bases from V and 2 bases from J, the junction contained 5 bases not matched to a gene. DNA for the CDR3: TGTGCCAGCAGCGCTATACAGGGGGCTGGAAACACCATATATTTT. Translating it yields CASSAIQGAGNTIYF. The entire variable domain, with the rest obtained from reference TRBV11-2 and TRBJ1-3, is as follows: EAGVAQSPRYKIIEKRQSVAFWCNPISGHATLYWYQQILGQGPKLLIQFQNNGVVDDSQLPKDRFSAERLKGVDSTLKIQPAKLEDSAVYLCASSAIQGAGNTIYFGEGSWLTVV.

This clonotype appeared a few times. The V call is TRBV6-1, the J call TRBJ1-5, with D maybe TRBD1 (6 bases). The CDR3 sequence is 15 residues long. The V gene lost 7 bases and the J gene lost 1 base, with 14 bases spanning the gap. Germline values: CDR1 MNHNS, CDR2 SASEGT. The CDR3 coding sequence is TGTGCCAGCACTGGGGGCGAGCGGAGCAATCAGCCCCAGCATTTT. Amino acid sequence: CASTGGERSNQPQHF.

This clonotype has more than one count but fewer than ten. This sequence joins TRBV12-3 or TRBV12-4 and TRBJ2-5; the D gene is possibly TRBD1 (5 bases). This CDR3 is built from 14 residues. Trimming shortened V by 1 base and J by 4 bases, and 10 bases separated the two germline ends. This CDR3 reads CASSLGTNTETQYF. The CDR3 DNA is TGTGCCAGCAGTTTAGGGACAAACACAGAGACCCAGTACTTC.

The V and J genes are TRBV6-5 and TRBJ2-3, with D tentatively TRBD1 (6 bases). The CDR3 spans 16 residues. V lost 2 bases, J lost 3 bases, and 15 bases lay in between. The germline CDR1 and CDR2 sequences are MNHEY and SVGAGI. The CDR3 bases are TGTGCCAGCAGTTACGTGGGCAGGGGTTCAACAGATACGCAGTATTTT. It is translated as CASSYVGRGSTDTQYF.

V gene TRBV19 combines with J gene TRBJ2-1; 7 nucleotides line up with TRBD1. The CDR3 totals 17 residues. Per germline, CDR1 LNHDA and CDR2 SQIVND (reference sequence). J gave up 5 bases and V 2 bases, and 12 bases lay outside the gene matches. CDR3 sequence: CASSIRSGTVRHNEQFF. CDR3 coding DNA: TGTGCCAGTAGTATACGCTCGGGGACAGTTCGGCACAATGAGCAGTTCTTC.

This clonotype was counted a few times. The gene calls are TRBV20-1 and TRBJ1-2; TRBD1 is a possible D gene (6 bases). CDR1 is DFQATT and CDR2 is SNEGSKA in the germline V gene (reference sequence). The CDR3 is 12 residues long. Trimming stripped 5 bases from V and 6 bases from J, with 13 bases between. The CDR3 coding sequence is TGCAGTGCTCCGACAGGTTTCGATGGCTACACCTTC. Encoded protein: CSAPTGFDGYTF.

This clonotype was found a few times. CDR3 region: CASSLITAGGTDTQYF. The CDR3 DNA is TGTGCCAGCAGCTTAATTACAGCGGGGGGCACAGATACGCAGTATTTT. V and J are TRBV7-9 and TRBJ2-3; 8 bases are shared with TRBD2. The CDR3 length is 16 residues. V lost 2 bases, J lost 1 base, and 5 bases stayed unmatched. Germline lookup yields CDR1 SEHNR and CDR2 FQNEAQ (reference sequence).

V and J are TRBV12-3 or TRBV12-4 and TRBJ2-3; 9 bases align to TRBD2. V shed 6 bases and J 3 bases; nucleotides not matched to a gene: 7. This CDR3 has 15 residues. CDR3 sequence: CASRDVAGVTDTQYF. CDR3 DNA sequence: TGTGCCAGCAGAGATGTAGCGGGGGTTACAGATACGCAGTATTTT.

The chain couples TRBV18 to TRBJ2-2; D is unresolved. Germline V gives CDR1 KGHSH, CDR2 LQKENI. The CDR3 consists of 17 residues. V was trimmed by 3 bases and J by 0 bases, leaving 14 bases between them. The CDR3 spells CASSPAGVLSNTGELFF. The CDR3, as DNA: TGTGCCAGCTCACCGGCCGGCGTATTATCGAACACCGGGGAGCTGTTTTTT.

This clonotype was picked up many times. CDR3 nucleotide sequence: TGTGCCTGGGAGCGGGGGCCGGGGTTTTCCGAGCAGTTCTTC. Its translation is CAWERGPGFSEQFF. J is TRBJ2-1 and V is TRBV30, with TRBD2 matching 8 bases. The V segment lost 5 bases and the J segment 10 bases; nucleotides outside the gene matches: 13. Per germline, CDR1 GTSNPN and CDR2 SVGIG (reference sequence). The CDR3 length is 14 residues.

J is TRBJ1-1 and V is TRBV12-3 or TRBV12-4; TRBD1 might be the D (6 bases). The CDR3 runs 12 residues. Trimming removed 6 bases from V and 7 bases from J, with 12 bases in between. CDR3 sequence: CASSPTRGEAFF. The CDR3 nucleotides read TGTGCCAGCAGCCCAACCAGGGGTGAAGCTTTCTTT.

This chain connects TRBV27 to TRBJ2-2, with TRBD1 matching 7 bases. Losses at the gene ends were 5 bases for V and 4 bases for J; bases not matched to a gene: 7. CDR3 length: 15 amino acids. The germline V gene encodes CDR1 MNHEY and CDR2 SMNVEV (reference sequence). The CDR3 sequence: CASSPAGGGTGELFF. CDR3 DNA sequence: TGTGCCAGCAGTCCCGCAGGGGGTGGCACCGGGGAGCTGTTTTTT.

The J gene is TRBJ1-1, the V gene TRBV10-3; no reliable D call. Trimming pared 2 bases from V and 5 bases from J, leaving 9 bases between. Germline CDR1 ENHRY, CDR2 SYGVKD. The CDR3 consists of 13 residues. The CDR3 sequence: CAISEPVTTEAFF. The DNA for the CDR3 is TGTGCCATCAGTGAGCCAGTGACAACTGAAGCTTTCTTT.

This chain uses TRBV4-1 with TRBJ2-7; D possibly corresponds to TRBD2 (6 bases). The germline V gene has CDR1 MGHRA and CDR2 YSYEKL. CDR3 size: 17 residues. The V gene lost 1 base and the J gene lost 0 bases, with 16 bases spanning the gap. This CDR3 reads CASSQVGGPLSSYEQYF. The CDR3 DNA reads TGCGCCAGCAGCCAAGTGGGGGGTCCTTTGAGCTCCTACGAGCAGTACTTC.

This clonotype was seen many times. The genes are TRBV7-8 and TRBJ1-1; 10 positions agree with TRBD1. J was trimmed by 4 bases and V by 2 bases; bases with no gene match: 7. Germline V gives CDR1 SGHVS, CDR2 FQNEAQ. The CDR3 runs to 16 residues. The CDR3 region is CASSLKRDRGRTEAFF. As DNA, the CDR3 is TGTGCCAGCAGCTTAAAGAGGGACAGGGGACGCACTGAAGCTTTCTTT.